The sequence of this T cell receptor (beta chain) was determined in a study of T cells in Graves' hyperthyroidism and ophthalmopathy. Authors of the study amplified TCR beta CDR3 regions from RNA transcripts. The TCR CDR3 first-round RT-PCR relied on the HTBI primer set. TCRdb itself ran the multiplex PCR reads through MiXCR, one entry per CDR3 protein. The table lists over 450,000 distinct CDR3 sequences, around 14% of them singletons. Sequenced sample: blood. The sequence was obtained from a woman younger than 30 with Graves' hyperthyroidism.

The CDR3 DNA follows: TGTGCCAGCAGTTTCATTGTTGGACTAGCGGGAGGGGGTAAAGAGACCCAGTACTTC. Its protein product is CASSFIVGLAGGGKETQYF. V and J are TRBV12-3 or TRBV12-4 and TRBJ2-5; 15 bases are a match to TRBD2. The CDR3 loop spans 19 amino acids. V lost 3 bases and J lost 3; bases outside the gene matches: 11.